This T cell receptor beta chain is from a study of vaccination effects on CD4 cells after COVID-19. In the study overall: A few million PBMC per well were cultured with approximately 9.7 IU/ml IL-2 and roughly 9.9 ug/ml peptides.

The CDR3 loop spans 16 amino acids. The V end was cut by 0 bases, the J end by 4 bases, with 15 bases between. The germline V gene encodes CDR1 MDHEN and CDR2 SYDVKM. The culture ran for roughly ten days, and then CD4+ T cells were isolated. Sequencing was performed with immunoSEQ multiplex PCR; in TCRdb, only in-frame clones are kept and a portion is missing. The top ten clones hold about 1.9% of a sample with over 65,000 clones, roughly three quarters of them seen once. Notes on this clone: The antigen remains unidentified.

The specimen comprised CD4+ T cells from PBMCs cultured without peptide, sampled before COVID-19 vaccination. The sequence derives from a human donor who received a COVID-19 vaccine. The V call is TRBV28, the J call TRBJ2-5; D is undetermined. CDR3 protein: CASSLCFIDDRETQYF. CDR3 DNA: TGTGCCAGCAGTTTATGCTTTATCGATGATCGAGAGACCCAGTACTTC. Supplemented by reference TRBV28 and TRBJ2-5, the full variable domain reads DVKVTQSSRYLVKRTGEKVFLECVQDMDHENMFWYRQDPGLGLRLIYFSYDVKMKEKGDIPEGYSVSREKKERFSLILESASTNQTSMYLCASSLCFIDDRETQYFGPGTRLLVL.